This T cell receptor beta chain comes out of a study of blood T cell repertoires in COVID-19. Study-level information: Sites in the United States, Italy and Spain provided acute and convalescent COVID-19 samples.

Authors' data handling: For nucleated cells, counts were estimated from reference gene primer amplification. Sequencing was performed with immunoSEQ multiplex PCR; in TCRdb, only in-frame clones are kept and a portion is missing. The V and J calls and clone size are taken from that table; D and trimming were inferred from the DNA. The sample lists around 36,000 clones; 82% were seen once. Germline V CDR1 and CDR2: MDHEN, SYDVKM. The CDR3 has 14 amino acids. V was clipped by 5 bases and J by 4 bases, with 15 bases between them. The specimen sequenced was peripheral blood. The V and J genes are TRBV28 and TRBJ2-7; D perhaps matches TRBD2 (7 bases). The sequence came from an elderly man with active or convalescent COVID-19. The CDR3 sequence is CASSQRGGRYEQYF. The CDR3 DNA reads as TGTGCCAGCAGTCAGAGGGGGGGGAGATACGAGCAGTACTTC.